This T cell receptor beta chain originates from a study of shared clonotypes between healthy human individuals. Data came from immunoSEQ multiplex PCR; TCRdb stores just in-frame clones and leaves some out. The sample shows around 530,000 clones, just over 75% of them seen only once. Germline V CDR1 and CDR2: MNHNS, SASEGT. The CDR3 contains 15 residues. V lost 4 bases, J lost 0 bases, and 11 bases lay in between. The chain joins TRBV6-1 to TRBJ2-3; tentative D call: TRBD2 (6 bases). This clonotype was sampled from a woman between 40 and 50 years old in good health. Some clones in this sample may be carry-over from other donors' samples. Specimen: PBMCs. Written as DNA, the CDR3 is TGTGCCAGCAGTGTTTCGGGAGCTAGCACAGATACGCAGTATTTT. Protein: CASSVSGASTDTQYF.